This TCR beta chain was sequenced for a study of shared clonotypes between healthy human individuals. As defined, naive CD8 cells were CD45RO-negative and positively selected for CCR7, with terminally differentiated effector memory CD45RA+ cells excluded. This clone was recorded only once. The V gene lost 4 bases and the J gene lost 2 bases, with 21 bases spanning the gap. This CDR3 spans 17 amino acids. Profiling relied on immunoSEQ multiplex PCR, and the TCRdb table lists in-frame clones only, not all of them. This sample has just over 2,000,000 clones; about 95% occur once, and the top ten carry about 1.1%.

The chain employs TRBV23-1 and TRBJ2-7; no clear D. TRBV23-1 is an open reading frame whose function is uncertain. The receptor comes from a man aged 18-30 years in good health. Sequencing was done on a sample of naive CD8+ T cells sorted from blood. CDR3 nucleotides: TGCGCCAGCAGTCCCCCATTCGCGCTAGTATGCGCCTACGAGCAGTACTTC. The encoded protein is CASSPPFALVCAYEQYF.